This T cell receptor (beta chain) originates from a study of T cells expressing NK-cell markers. Study details: From sorted CD3+CD56+NKG2C+, CD3+CD56+NKG2C- and CD3+CD56-NKG2C+ T cells came the TCR beta repertoires.

From the 5' RACE reads, TCRdb lists one entry per CDR3 protein and no DNA. This table holds about 260,000 distinct CDR3 sequences. Germline V gene sequence: CDR1 SEHNR, CDR2 FQNEAQ (reference sequence). The CDR3 spans 15 residues. This chain connects TRBV7-9 to TRBJ1-1; TCRdb names TRBD1, which stays unverified in the absence of DNA. This TCR was recovered from a woman aged 18-70 years in good health. The sequencing sample was made of blood T cells: a sorted CD56 or NKG2C T cell subset, CD4+ or CD8+ T cells, or bulk PBMC T cells (not recorded which). This CDR3 reads CASSFGTGRRTEVFF.